What follows describes a single T cell receptor beta chain. The CDR3 length is 15 residues. Germline lookup yields CDR1 KGHSH and CDR2 LQKENI. V was cut by 6 bases and J by 5 bases, with 19 bases left in between. This specimen belongs to a study of blood T cell repertoires in COVID-19. The wider study: Sites in the United States, Italy and Spain provided acute and convalescent COVID-19 samples. PBMCs, B-cell-depleted T cells, or T cells were the source of the cDNA or gDNA that made up the material.

Original analysis: Using reference gene primer amplification, nucleated cell counts were estimated. The data were produced by immunoSEQ multiplex PCR, yet TCRdb's version contains in-frame clones alone and is incomplete. The V and J calls and clone size come from that table; D and trimming were worked out from the DNA. The table shows about 70,000 clones, with 70% to 90% occurring only once. The sample taken for sequencing was peripheral blood. The chain uses TRBV18 and TRBJ2-5, with D maybe TRBD2 (6 bases). The sequence derives from a human donor in a cohort sampled during active COVID-19. CDR3 coding DNA: TGTGCCAGCTCGCTGACTAGGCTCGGTGGGGAGACCCAGTACTTC. It specifies CASSLTRLGGETQYF.